There are a few counts of the clone carrying this T cell receptor (beta chain). Its antigen is not identified. This specimen comes from a study of early T cells in non-severe SARS-CoV-2 infection. The overall study: Chains from this unsorted whole-blood bulk RNA could not be paired. Overall study findings and caveats: Sequences matched to VDJdb favored anti-spike CD8 responses, while private and CD4 specificities were missed.

Individual cDNA molecules received unique molecular identifiers during library preparation. From the 5' RACE reads, TCRdb called clonotypes with MiXCR, one entry per CDR3 protein. Of 55,000 to 85,000 distinct CDR3 sequences listed, roughly 10% are singletons. Germline V gives CDR1 DFQATT, CDR2 SNEGSKA (reference sequence). Unmatched junction bases numbered 13, after V lost 6 bases and J lost 8 bases. The CDR3 contains 15 residues. The specimen was whole blood, collected at baseline. This sequence joins TRBV20-1 and TRBJ2-1; 10 positions agree with TRBD2. The sequence derives from an adult who was a healthcare worker with PCR-confirmed SARS-CoV-2 infection or an uninfected control (not recorded which). The CDR3 region is CSAKKGLALADEQFF. In nucleotides, the CDR3 is TGCAGTGCCAAGAAGGGACTAGCGCTGGCCGATGAGCAGTTCTTC.